These T cell receptor beta chains were read from a single sample in a study of blood T cell repertoires in COVID-19. Libraries were prepared by immunoSEQ multiplex PCR; TCRdb keeps only in-frame clonotypes and omits some of them. The sample contains approximately 290,000 clones, about 89% of which appear only once. The sequenced sample consisted of peripheral blood. The receptor source for this set is a man aged 30-40 years with acute or convalescent COVID-19. The CDR3 runs from the conserved cysteine through the conserved F or W. A D gene is named only where the DNA matches it firmly. Where a row states a size, it is once, few, many or the class of an expanded clone; other rows omit it.

cdr3_aa: CASSLVRNTGELFF
cdr3_nt: TGTGCCAGCAGCTTAGTGCGGAACACCGGGGAGCTGTTTTTT
j_call: TRBJ2-2
d_call: NA
clone_size: NA
v_call: TRBV11-2

cdr3_aa: CASSPTTGGVEQYF
cdr3_nt: TGTGCCAGCAGCCCAACGACAGGGGGCGTCGAGCAGTACTTC
j_call: TRBJ2-7
d_call: TRBD1
clone_size: NA
v_call: TRBV7-3

cdr3_aa: CATSEAAGGVYNEQFF
cdr3_nt: TGTGCCACCAGTGAAGCTGCGGGAGGGGTCTACAATGAGCAGTTCTTC
j_call: TRBJ2-1
d_call: TRBD2
clone_size: NA
v_call: TRBV24-1

cdr3_aa: CASSLEAGIDGYTF
cdr3_nt: TGTGCCAGCAGCTTAGAAGCGGGGATCGATGGCTACACCTTC
j_call: TRBJ1-2
d_call: NA
clone_size: few
v_call: TRBV7-9

cdr3_aa: CASSSSGRATDTQYF
cdr3_nt: TGTGCCAGCAGCTCTAGCGGGAGGGCAACAGATACGCAGTATTTT
j_call: TRBJ2-3
d_call: TRBD2
clone_size: NA
v_call: TRBV11-2

cdr3_aa: CASSLQGGETEAFF
cdr3_nt: TGCGCCAGCAGCTTGCAGGGCGGGGAGACTGAAGCTTTCTTT
j_call: TRBJ1-1
d_call: NA
clone_size: NA
v_call: TRBV5-1

cdr3_aa: CASSLHRATGYTF
cdr3_nt: TGTGCCAGCAGTTTACACAGGGCCACAGGCTACACCTTC
j_call: TRBJ1-2
d_call: NA
clone_size: NA
v_call: TRBV6-5

cdr3_aa: CASSFSRGALSYNEQFF
cdr3_nt: TGTGCCAGCAGTTTCTCGCGGGGGGCCCTCTCCTACAATGAGCAGTTCTTC
j_call: TRBJ2-1
d_call: TRBD2
clone_size: once
v_call: TRBV27

cdr3_aa: CSAQPVDTQYF
cdr3_nt: TGCAGTGCACAACCAGTAGATACGCAGTATTTT
j_call: TRBJ2-3
d_call: NA
clone_size: NA
v_call: TRBV20-1

cdr3_aa: CASSSGSRGKLFF
cdr3_nt: TGTGCCAGCAGTTCCGGGTCAAGAGGAAAACTGTTTTTT
j_call: TRBJ1-4
d_call: NA
clone_size: NA
v_call: TRBV28

cdr3_aa: CASRRTGVGNQPQHF
cdr3_nt: TGTGCCAGCAGAAGGACAGGGGTTGGGAATCAGCCCCAGCATTTT
j_call: TRBJ1-5
d_call: TRBD1
clone_size: NA
v_call: TRBV6-5

cdr3_aa: CASRTGNSGNTIYF
cdr3_nt: TGTGCCAGCAGAACAGGGAACTCTGGAAACACCATATATTTT
j_call: TRBJ1-3
d_call: NA
clone_size: NA
v_call: TRBV2

cdr3_aa: CASSSMRTGGDRPQHF
cdr3_nt: TGTGCCAGCAGCTCAATGAGGACAGGGGGCGATCGGCCCCAGCATTTT
j_call: TRBJ1-5
d_call: TRBD1
clone_size: NA
v_call: TRBV2

cdr3_aa: CASSLEVRANYGYTF
cdr3_nt: TGTGCCAGCAGCTTGGAGGTCAGGGCCAACTATGGCTACACCTTC
j_call: TRBJ1-2
d_call: NA
clone_size: NA
v_call: TRBV5-5

cdr3_aa: CASTRQGAIVANTGELFF
cdr3_nt: TGTGCCAGCACAAGACAGGGGGCGATAGTAGCGAACACCGGGGAGCTGTTTTTT
j_call: TRBJ2-2
d_call: TRBD1
clone_size: NA
v_call: TRBV18

cdr3_aa: CASSEADPGDTQYF
cdr3_nt: TGCGCCAGCAGCGAGGCGGACCCAGGGGATACGCAGTATTTT
j_call: TRBJ2-3
d_call: NA
clone_size: once
v_call: TRBV5-1

cdr3_aa: CASSLSGSSYEQYF
cdr3_nt: TGTGCCAGCAGTTTATCCGGGAGCTCCTACGAGCAGTACTTC
j_call: TRBJ2-7
d_call: NA
clone_size: NA
v_call: TRBV27

cdr3_aa: CASSQDPGQETQYF
cdr3_nt: TGTGCCAGCAGCCAAGACCCAGGGCAGGAGACCCAGTACTTC
j_call: TRBJ2-5
d_call: NA
clone_size: NA
v_call: TRBV3-1/TRBV3-2

cdr3_aa: CASSPHGLAGGRFRADTQYF
cdr3_nt: TGTGCCAGCAGTCCACACGGACTAGCGGGAGGGAGATTTCGGGCAGATACGCAGTATTTT
j_call: TRBJ2-3
d_call: TRBD2
clone_size: NA
v_call: TRBV28

cdr3_aa: CAWSVNTVYGYTF
cdr3_nt: TGTGCCTGGAGTGTAAATACAGTCTATGGCTACACCTTC
j_call: TRBJ1-2
d_call: NA
clone_size: NA
v_call: TRBV30

cdr3_aa: CATALSDRGNGYTF
cdr3_nt: TGCGCCACCGCACTTTCCGACAGGGGGAACGGCTACACCTTC
j_call: TRBJ1-2
d_call: TRBD1
clone_size: NA
v_call: TRBV5-1

cdr3_aa: CASSLQVDYGYTF
cdr3_nt: TGCGCCAGCAGCTTACAGGTCGACTATGGCTACACCTTC
j_call: TRBJ1-2
d_call: NA
clone_size: few
v_call: TRBV4-1

cdr3_aa: CAWSPVTRPDSPLHF
cdr3_nt: TGTGCCTGGAGTCCAGTGACAAGGCCTGATTCACCCCTCCACTTT
j_call: TRBJ1-6
d_call: NA
clone_size: NA
v_call: TRBV30

cdr3_aa: CASSYKGGTGELFF
cdr3_nt: TGTGCCAGCAGTTATAAAGGGGGCACCGGGGAGCTGTTTTTT
j_call: TRBJ2-2
d_call: NA
clone_size: few
v_call: TRBV6-5

cdr3_aa: CASSYGQTEGNTIYF
cdr3_nt: TGTGCCAGCAGCTATGGACAAACCGAAGGAAACACCATATATTTT
j_call: TRBJ1-3
d_call: NA
clone_size: NA
v_call: TRBV11-1

cdr3_aa: CASSLGRNQPQHF
cdr3_nt: TGTGCCAGCAGCTTAGGCAGGAATCAGCCCCAGCATTTT
j_call: TRBJ1-5
d_call: NA
clone_size: NA
v_call: TRBV11-2

cdr3_aa: CASSLTSNNGNTIYF
cdr3_nt: TGTGCCAGCAGCTTAACAAGTAACAATGGAAACACCATATATTTT
j_call: TRBJ1-3
d_call: NA
clone_size: once
v_call: TRBV5-5

cdr3_aa: CASSIDRYELTEAFF
cdr3_nt: TGTGCCAGTAGTATAGATAGATACGAACTTACTGAAGCTTTCTTT
j_call: TRBJ1-1
d_call: NA
clone_size: NA
v_call: TRBV19

cdr3_aa: CASSTGTGTLRSLNEQFF
cdr3_nt: TGTGCCAGCAGTACCGGGACAGGGACCCTTAGAAGCCTTAATGAGCAGTTCTTC
j_call: TRBJ2-1
d_call: TRBD1
clone_size: NA
v_call: TRBV28

cdr3_aa: CASSLGRFPSREKLFF
cdr3_nt: TGTGCCAGCAGCTTAGGTCGGTTTCCGTCTCGGGAAAAACTGTTTTTT
j_call: TRBJ1-4
d_call: NA
clone_size: NA
v_call: TRBV11-2

cdr3_aa: CASSKQPQGTTEAFF
cdr3_nt: TGCGCCAGCAGTAAGCAGCCTCAGGGAACCACTGAAGCTTTCTTT
j_call: TRBJ1-1
d_call: NA
clone_size: NA
v_call: TRBV5-1

cdr3_aa: CASSDRDYNEQFF
cdr3_nt: TGTGCCAGCAGTGACCGGGACTACAATGAGCAGTTCTTC
j_call: TRBJ2-1
d_call: NA
clone_size: NA
v_call: TRBV6-4

cdr3_aa: CASSPYRGVNSPLHF
cdr3_nt: TGTGCCAGCAGCCCGTACAGGGGCGTCAATTCACCCCTCCACTTT
j_call: TRBJ1-6
d_call: TRBD1
clone_size: NA
v_call: TRBV3-1/TRBV3-2

cdr3_aa: CASSLNPNDRNEQYF
cdr3_nt: TGTGCCAGCAGTCTGAACCCCAATGACAGGAACGAGCAGTACTTC
j_call: TRBJ2-7
d_call: NA
clone_size: NA
v_call: TRBV6-4

cdr3_aa: CASSLRGGSPLHF
cdr3_nt: TGTGCCAGCAGTTTAAGAGGGGGATCACCCCTCCACTTT
j_call: TRBJ1-6
d_call: NA
clone_size: NA
v_call: TRBV12-3/TRBV12-4

cdr3_aa: CASSYSFRDWGYTF
cdr3_nt: TGTGCCAGCAGTTACTCCTTCCGAGACTGGGGCTACACCTTC
j_call: TRBJ1-2
d_call: NA
clone_size: NA
v_call: TRBV6-5

cdr3_aa: CASSQPLDRNTGELFF
cdr3_nt: TGCGCCAGCAGCCAACCATTGGACAGAAACACCGGGGAGCTGTTTTTT
j_call: TRBJ2-2
d_call: NA
clone_size: NA
v_call: TRBV4-1

cdr3_aa: CASSRDRALTGELFF
cdr3_nt: TGTGCCAGCAGTAGAGACAGGGCACTCACCGGGGAGCTGTTTTTT
j_call: TRBJ2-2
d_call: TRBD1
clone_size: NA
v_call: TRBV9

cdr3_aa: CASSRASRSSYEQYF
cdr3_nt: TGTGCCAGCAGTAGAGCTAGTAGGAGCTCCTACGAGCAGTACTTC
j_call: TRBJ2-7
d_call: NA
clone_size: NA
v_call: TRBV3-1/TRBV3-2

cdr3_aa: CASSRTGAANQPQHF
cdr3_nt: TGTGCCAGCAGTCGTACAGGGGCCGCCAATCAGCCCCAGCATTTT
j_call: TRBJ1-5
d_call: TRBD1
clone_size: NA
v_call: TRBV28

cdr3_aa: CATSRESHSGRGTDTQYF
cdr3_nt: TGTGCCACCAGCAGAGAGTCTCATAGCGGGAGAGGAACAGATACGCAGTATTTT
j_call: TRBJ2-3
d_call: TRBD2
clone_size: NA
v_call: TRBV15

cdr3_aa: CASSQDGGHQPNTEAFF
cdr3_nt: TGCGCCAGCAGCCAAGACGGGGGGCACCAACCGAACACTGAAGCTTTCTTT
j_call: TRBJ1-1
d_call: NA
clone_size: NA
v_call: TRBV4-1

cdr3_aa: CASTYRTGSTYEQYF
cdr3_nt: TGTGCCAGCACCTATAGGACAGGGTCGACCTACGAGCAGTACTTC
j_call: TRBJ2-7
d_call: TRBD1
clone_size: NA
v_call: TRBV6-6